This passage covers 8 T cell receptor beta chains from one sample sequenced in a study of blood T cells in healthy people across ages. A J-beta primer mix and a sample-barcoded 5' primer were used in a second PCR of roughly 6 to 11 cycles. TCRdb re-called the 5' RACE reads through MiXCR, storing one row per CDR3 protein. Among hundreds of thousands of distinct CDR3 sequences listed, around half were seen once. The sample comprised blood. The receptor set was obtained from a woman aged 60-75 years in good health.

V gene TRBV7-2 combines with J gene TRBJ2-1, with 10 bases lining up with TRBD1. This CDR3 contains 17 residues. Losses at the gene ends were 5 bases for V and 5 bases for J; bases not matched to a gene: 12. Germline CDR1 SGHTA, CDR2 FQGNSA. In DNA, the CDR3 is TGTGCCAGCAGCGCCACCTTGCCCGGGACAGGGGACAATGAGCAGTTCTTC. Amino acids: CASSATLPGTGDNEQFF.

Only a few counts were recorded for this clonotype. This chain joins TRBV20-1 and TRBJ2-7; 8 positions agree with TRBD2. Germline V lookup: CDR1 DFQATT, CDR2 SNEGSKA (reference sequence). The CDR3 is 14 residues long. V lost 4 bases to trimming and J lost 6 bases; unmatched junction nucleotides: 11. In DNA, the CDR3 is TGCAGTGCTACACCTAGCGGGTGGGCCATCGAGCAGTACTTC. Protein: CSATPSGWAIEQYF.

This clonotype was found a few times. The CDR3 nucleotides are TGTGCCAGCAGCCCGTTGGACAGGGTCTATGAGGAGCAGTTCTTC. Protein: CASSPLDRVYEEQFF. This chain links TRBV7-6 with TRBJ2-1; 8 bases fit TRBD1. From germline, CDR1 is SGHVS and CDR2 FNYEAQ. This CDR3 has 15 amino acids. V shed 5 bases, J shed 10 bases, and the junction held 13 bases outside the gene matches.

This clonotype was picked up many times. The chain uses TRBV12-3 or TRBV12-4 and TRBJ2-3; TRBD1 is a possible D gene (6 bases). This CDR3 region has 13 residues. Trimming took 6 bases from V and 4 from J, leaving 11 bases between them. The CDR3 region has the DNA TGTGCCAGCAGGGGACAAGGGGCAGATACGCAGTATTTT. Amino acids: CASRGQGADTQYF.

The rearrangement uses TRBV9 and TRBJ2-7; D ambiguous. Germline CDR1 reads SGDLS; CDR2 reads YYNGEE. The V end was cut by 1 base, the J end by 3 bases, with 8 bases between. The CDR3 sequence is 13 residues long. Here the CDR3 reads CASSVSGNYEQYF. CDR3 nucleotide sequence: TGTGCCAGCAGCGTATCGGGTAACTACGAGCAGTACTTC.

The sample holds a few counts of this clonotype. This chain joins TRBV27 and TRBJ1-2; the D gene is possibly TRBD1 (5 bases). The germline V gene has CDR1 MNHEY and CDR2 SMNVEV (reference sequence). Trimming cost V 2 bases and J 7 bases, with 11 bases left between them. The CDR3 runs to 13 residues. The CDR3 protein is CASSLRDFGGYTF. The CDR3 DNA is TGTGCCAGCAGTTTAAGGGACTTTGGTGGCTACACCTTC.

This clonotype came up a few times. This sequence joins TRBV12-3 or TRBV12-4 and TRBJ1-2; D is perhaps TRBD1 (5 bases). The CDR3 has 13 residues. V gave up 2 bases and J gave up 8 bases, with 12 bases separating them. The CDR3 spells CASSLNRGLGYTF. The DNA for the CDR3 is TGTGCCAGCAGTTTAAACCGGGGCCTAGGCTACACCTTC.

The chain combines TRBV5-1 with TRBJ2-3, with 11 bases fitting TRBD1. J lost 5 bases, V lost 4 bases, and 6 bases had no gene match. The CDR3 spans 15 residues. Germline V gene data show CDR1 as SGHRS and CDR2 as YFSETQ. In DNA, the CDR3 is TGCGCCAGCAGCATTGGACAGGGGGCAGGAGATACGCAGTATTTT. This sequence encodes CASSIGQGAGDTQYF.